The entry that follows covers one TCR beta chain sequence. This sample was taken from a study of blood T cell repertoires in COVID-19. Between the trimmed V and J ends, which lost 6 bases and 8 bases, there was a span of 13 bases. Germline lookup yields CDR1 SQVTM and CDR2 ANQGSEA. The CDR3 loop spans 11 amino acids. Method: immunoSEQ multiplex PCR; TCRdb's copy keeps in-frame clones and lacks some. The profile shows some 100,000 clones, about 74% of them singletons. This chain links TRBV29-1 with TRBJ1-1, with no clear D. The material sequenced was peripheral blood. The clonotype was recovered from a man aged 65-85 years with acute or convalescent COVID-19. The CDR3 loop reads CSVKRREEAFF. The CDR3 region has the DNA TGCAGCGTGAAAAGACGGGAAGAAGCTTTCTTT.